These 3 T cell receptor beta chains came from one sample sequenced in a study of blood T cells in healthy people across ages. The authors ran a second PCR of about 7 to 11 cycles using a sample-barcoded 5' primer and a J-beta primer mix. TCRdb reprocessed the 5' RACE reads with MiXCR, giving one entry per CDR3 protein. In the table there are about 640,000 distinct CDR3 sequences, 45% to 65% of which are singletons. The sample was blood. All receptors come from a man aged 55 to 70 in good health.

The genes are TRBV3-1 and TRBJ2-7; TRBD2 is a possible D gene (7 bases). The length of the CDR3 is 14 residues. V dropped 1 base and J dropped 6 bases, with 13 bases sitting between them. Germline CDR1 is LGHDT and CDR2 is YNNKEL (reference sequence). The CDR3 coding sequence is TGTGCCAGCAGCCAAGGATGGCGGGGGCGCGAGCAGTACTTC. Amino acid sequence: CASSQGWRGREQYF.

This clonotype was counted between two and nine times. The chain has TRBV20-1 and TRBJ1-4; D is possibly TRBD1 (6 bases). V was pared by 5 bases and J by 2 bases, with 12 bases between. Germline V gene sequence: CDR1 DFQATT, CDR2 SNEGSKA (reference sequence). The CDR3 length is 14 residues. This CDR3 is CSAAQGATNEKLFF. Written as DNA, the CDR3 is TGCAGTGCTGCACAGGGAGCGACTAATGAAAAACTGTTTTTT.

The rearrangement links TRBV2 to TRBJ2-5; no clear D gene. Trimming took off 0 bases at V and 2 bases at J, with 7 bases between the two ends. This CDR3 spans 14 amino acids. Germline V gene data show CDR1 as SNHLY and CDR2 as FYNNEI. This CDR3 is CASSEAPGQETQYF. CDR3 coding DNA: TGTGCCAGCAGTGAAGCTCCCGGGCAAGAGACCCAGTACTTC.